The 4 T cell receptor beta chains in this list originate from one sample, sequenced in a study of T cells in Graves' hyperthyroidism and ophthalmopathy. The CDR3 regions of TCR beta were amplified from RNA transcripts. The HTBI set primed first-round TCR CDR3 RT-PCR. TCRdb reanalysed the multiplex PCR reads using MiXCR and keeps one entry per CDR3 protein. The top ten hold roughly 24% of the sample, which has about 350,000 distinct CDR3 sequences, 14% seen once. Sequenced material: blood. Receptors originate from a woman in her twenties or thirties with Graves' hyperthyroidism.

At least ten counts were recorded for this clonotype. This chain uses TRBV20-1 with TRBJ2-1; the match to TRBD2 covers 10 bases. Germline CDR1 DFQATT, CDR2 SNEGSKA (reference sequence). The CDR3 is 14 amino acids. V dropped 3 bases and J dropped 9; count of bases not matched to a gene: 8. The CDR3 DNA is TGCAGTGCTAGTGGGCTAGCGGGAGTACTTGAGCAGTTCTTC. Encoded protein: CSASGLAGVLEQFF.

The chain couples TRBV20-1 to TRBJ2-1, with a tentative D call TRBD2 (5 bases). The CDR3 contains 16 residues. V was trimmed by 5 bases and J by 0 bases, leaving 17 bases between them. Germline CDR1 reads DFQATT; CDR2 reads SNEGSKA (reference sequence). The CDR3 sequence: CSAPSEGASSYNEQFF. CDR3 in DNA: TGCAGTGCTCCGTCCGAGGGCGCTAGCTCCTACAATGAGCAGTTCTTC.

This clonotype has more than one count but fewer than ten. V and J are TRBV3-1 and TRBJ2-7; 8 bases are shared with TRBD1. The length of the CDR3 is 14 residues. Germline-derived CDR1 and CDR2 are LGHDT and YNNKEL (reference sequence). J lost 2 bases, V lost 6 bases, and 6 bases had no gene match. The CDR3, as DNA: TGTGCCAGCAGAGGGACAGGAGGCCCCTACGAGCAGTACTTC. Translated, it gives CASRGTGGPYEQYF.

This clonotype was seen repeatedly, ten times or more. The chain couples TRBV6-1 to TRBJ2-7; TRBD1 agrees at 8 bases. CDR1 and CDR2 from the germline V gene are MNHNS and SASEGT. Trimming cost V 9 bases and J 2 bases; bases outside gene matches: 12. The CDR3 is made up of 15 amino acids. CDR3 region: CASTLSPGQAYEQYF. In DNA form, the CDR3 reads TGTGCCAGTACCTTATCGCCGGGACAGGCCTACGAGCAGTACTTC.